The rows below give T cell receptor beta chains drawn from one sample of a study of blood T cells in healthy people across ages. TCRdb re-analysed the 5' RACE reads in MiXCR, keeping a single row per CDR3 protein. Of 800,000 to 950,000 distinct CDR3 sequences in the sample, around 46% are singletons; the top ten hold about an eighth. The specimen sequenced was blood. The source of these receptors is a man younger than 45 in good health. Each CDR3 is given with its conserved first and last residue. Each record gives: D gene, J gene, clone size, V gene, CDR3 protein, CDR3 DNA. A D gene is named only where the DNA matches it firmly. Clone size is not always given. Where it is, it says once, few, many or a class for expanded clones.

- TRBJ2-5 - TRBV20-1 CSARLASKTQYF TGCAGTGCTAGACTAGCGAGTAAGACCCAGTACTTC
TRBD2 TRBJ2-1 - TRBV5-1 CASSRGGVGYNEQFF TGCGCCAGCAGCCGCGGGGGGGTGGGCTACAATGAGCAGTTCTTC
- TRBJ1-2 - TRBV7-2 CASTAGRTDYGYTF TGTGCCAGCACTGCCGGGAGGACGGACTATGGCTACACCTTC
- TRBJ1-1 - TRBV7-2 CASRPVEQGIVPEAFF TGTGCCAGCAGACCCGTTGAGCAGGGTATAGTCCCTGAAGCTTTCTTT
- TRBJ2-4 - TRBV7-6 CASSLYGGYF TGTGCCAGCAGCTTATACGGGGGGTACTTC
- TRBJ1-2 once TRBV2 CASSEQGLAGGTGYTF TGTGCCAGCAGTGAACAGGGCCTGGCCGGAGGAACTGGCTACACCTTC
- TRBJ1-1 - TRBV7-2 CASSLGQTSRAFF TGTGCCAGCAGCCTCGGACAGACTAGCCGAGCTTTCTTT
- TRBJ1-5 - TRBV12-3/TRBV12-4 CASSLGGLGHQPQHF TGTGCCAGCAGTTTGGGTGGGCTAGGTCATCAGCCCCAGCATTTT
- TRBJ1-1 - TRBV24-1 CATSDRGNRVNTEAFF TGTGCCACCAGTGATCGGGGGAATAGGGTGAACACTGAAGCTTTCTTT
- TRBJ2-2 - TRBV3-1 CASSQDHTSNTGELFF TGTGCCAGCAGCCAAGATCACACATCGAACACCGGGGAGCTGTTTTTT
- TRBJ2-6 few TRBV28 CASKAYGSGANVLTF TGTGCCAGCAAGGCGTACGGCTCTGGGGCCAACGTCCTGACTTTC
- TRBJ1-2 - TRBV12-3/TRBV12-4 CASSLGFDYGYTF TGTGCCAGCAGCCTGGGTTTCGACTATGGCTACACCTTC
- TRBJ1-1 - TRBV5-1 CASSEGFGTEAFF TGCGCCAGCAGCGAGGGGTTCGGCACTGAAGCTTTCTTT
- TRBJ2-3 few TRBV12-3/TRBV12-4 CASSLASRQTDTQYF TGTGCCAGCAGTCTCGCCTCTCGACAGACAGATACGCAGTATTTT
TRBD2 TRBJ2-7 - TRBV20-1 CSASPNTGGYEQYF TGCAGTGCTTCCCCCAATACGGGGGGGTACGAGCAGTACTTC
- TRBJ1-5 - TRBV6-5 CASSTERTRQPQHF TGTGCCAGCAGTACCGAAAGAACCAGACAGCCCCAGCATTTT
TRBD1 TRBJ1-6 - TRBV7-2 CASSLGDRVQSSPLHF TGTGCCAGCAGCTTAGGGGACAGGGTGCAGAGTTCACCCCTCCACTTT
TRBD2 TRBJ2-1 once TRBV5-1 CATAGGAYNEQFF TGCGCCACCGCGGGGGGTGCCTACAATGAGCAGTTCTTC
- TRBJ2-3 - TRBV4-2 CASSQGWLSTDTRYF TGTGCCAGCAGCCAAGGGTGGCTCAGCACAGATACGCGGTATTTT
- TRBJ2-7 - TRBV7-8 CASSLAGWTYEQYF TGTGCCAGCAGCTTAGCCGGCTGGACCTACGAGCAGTACTTC
TRBD2 TRBJ2-3 - TRBV4-1 CASSHLADSTDTQYF TGCGCCAGCAGCCATCTAGCGGATAGCACAGATACGCAGTATTTT
- TRBJ2-1 - TRBV27 CASSLVNRLHEQFF TGTGCCAGCAGTTTGGTGAACAGGCTACATGAGCAGTTCTTC
- TRBJ2-3 few TRBV15 CATSREQLRGRGNTQYF TGTGCCACCAGCAGAGAGCAGTTACGGGGCCGCGGGAATACGCAGTATTTT
TRBD2 TRBJ2-7 - TRBV7-2 CASSKIAGKAQETQDF TGTGCCAGCAGCAAGATAGCGGGGAAAGCCCAAGAGACCCAGGACTTC
TRBD2 TRBJ2-2 - TRBV4-1 CASSQEGGLALNTGELFF TGCGCCAGCAGCCAAGAAGGAGGACTAGCGCTGAACACCGGGGAGCTGTTTTTT
TRBD1 TRBJ2-5 - TRBV12-3/TRBV12-4 CASSLRTGMGETQYF TGTGCCAGCAGTTTGAGGACAGGGATGGGGGAGACCCAGTACTTC
TRBD1 TRBJ1-6 - TRBV6-1 CASGGQGSNSPLHF TGTGCCAGCGGAGGACAGGGGAGCAATTCACCCCTCCACTTT
- TRBJ2-1 - TRBV3-1 CASSRSGANYNEQFF TGTGCCAGCAGCCGCAGCGGAGCCAACTACAATGAGCAGTTCTTC
TRBD2 TRBJ2-7 many TRBV20-1 CSARDPVAGAYEQYF TGCAGTGCTAGAGATCCAGTAGCGGGGGCCTACGAGCAGTACTTC
- TRBJ2-7 - TRBV3-1 CASSQDRPLKQYF TGTGCCAGCAGCCAAGACCGGCCCCTCAAGCAGTACTTC
TRBD1 TRBJ2-7 - TRBV15 CATSPRTGGQDEQYF TGTGCCACCAGCCCCCGGACAGGGGGGCAGGACGAGCAGTACTTC
- TRBJ2-7 - TRBV6-5 CASSYFLGAYEQYF TGTGCCAGCAGTTACTTCCTAGGTGCCTACGAGCAGTACTTC
- TRBJ1-6 - TRBV4-1 CASSQVVGGDNSPLHF TGCGCCAGCAGCCAAGTTGTAGGGGGGGATAATTCACCCCTCCACTTT
TRBD1 TRBJ2-5 - TRBV2 CASEDRGLLRTQYF TGTGCCAGCGAGGACAGGGGGCTTTTAAGGACCCAGTACTTC
- TRBJ2-4 - TRBV20-1 CSARDPPRRLAKNIQYF TGCAGTGCTAGAGACCCACCTAGGAGACTAGCCAAAAACATTCAGTACTTC
TRBD1 TRBJ1-3 - TRBV27 CASSPGQMELNTIYF TGTGCCAGCAGTCCGGGACAGATGGAATTAAACACCATATATTTT
- TRBJ1-5 few TRBV11-2 CATSRGVDQPQHF TGTGCCACCAGTCGAGGGGTTGATCAGCCCCAGCATTTT